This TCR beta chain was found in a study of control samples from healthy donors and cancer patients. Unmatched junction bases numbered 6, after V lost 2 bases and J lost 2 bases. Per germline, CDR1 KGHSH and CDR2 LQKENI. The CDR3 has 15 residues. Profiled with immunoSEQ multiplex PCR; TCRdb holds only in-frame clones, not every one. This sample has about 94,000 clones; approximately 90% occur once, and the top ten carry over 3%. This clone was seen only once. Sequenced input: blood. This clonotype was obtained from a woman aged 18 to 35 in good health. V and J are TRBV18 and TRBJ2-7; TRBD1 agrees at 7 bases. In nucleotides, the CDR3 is TGTGCCAGCTCACCAGGGACAGCCCCGACCTACGAGCAGTACTTC. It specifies CASSPGTAPTYEQYF.